This T cell receptor beta chain emerged from a study of OX40 agonist ivuxolimab in advanced cancers. The wider study: Those treated in dose escalation had hepatocellular carcinoma, melanoma, renal cell cancer or head and neck cancer.

Germline assignment: CDR1 MDHEN and CDR2 SYDVKM. Trimming took off 2 bases at V and 6 bases at J, with 8 bases between the two ends. The CDR3 extends over 13 amino acids. Profiled with immunoSEQ multiplex PCR; TCRdb holds only in-frame clones, not every one. The sample comprises tens of thousands of clones, roughly 94% of which are singletons, and roughly 11% rests with the top ten. The sample in question was CD4+ or CD8+ T cells sorted from blood, obtained in a trial of the OX40 agonist ivuxolimab. This receptor was taken from an adult with an advanced solid tumor such as melanoma, head and neck, liver or kidney cancer. The chain joins TRBV28 to TRBJ1-5; D not certain. The CDR3 spells CASSLNSLQPQHF. The CDR3 DNA reads TGTGCCAGCAGTTTAAACAGCCTTCAGCCCCAGCATTTT.